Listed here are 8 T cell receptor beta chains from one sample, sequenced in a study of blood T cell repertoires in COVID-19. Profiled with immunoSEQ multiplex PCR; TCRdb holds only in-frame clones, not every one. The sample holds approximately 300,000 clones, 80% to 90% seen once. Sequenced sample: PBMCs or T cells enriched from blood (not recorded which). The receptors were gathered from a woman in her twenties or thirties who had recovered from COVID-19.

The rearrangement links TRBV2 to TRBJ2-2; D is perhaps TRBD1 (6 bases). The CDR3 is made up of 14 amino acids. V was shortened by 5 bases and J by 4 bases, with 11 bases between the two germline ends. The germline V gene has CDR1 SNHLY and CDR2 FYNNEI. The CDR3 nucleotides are TGTGCCAGCAGTCCTCAGGGGCGCACCGGGGAGCTGTTTTTT. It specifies CASSPQGRTGELFF.

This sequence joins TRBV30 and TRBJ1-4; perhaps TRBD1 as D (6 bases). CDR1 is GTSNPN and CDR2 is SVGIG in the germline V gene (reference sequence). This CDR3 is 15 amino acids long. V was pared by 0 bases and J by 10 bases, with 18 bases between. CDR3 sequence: CAWSVEGRGIGKLFF. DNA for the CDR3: TGTGCCTGGAGTGTAGAGGGCAGGGGTATTGGAAAACTGTTTTTT.

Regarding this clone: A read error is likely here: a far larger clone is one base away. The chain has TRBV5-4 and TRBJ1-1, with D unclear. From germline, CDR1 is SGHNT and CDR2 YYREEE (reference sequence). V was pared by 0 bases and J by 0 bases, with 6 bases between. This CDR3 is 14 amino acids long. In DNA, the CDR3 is TGTGCCAGCAGCTTGGACAACATGAACACTGAAGCTTTCTTT. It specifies CASSLDNMNTEAFF.

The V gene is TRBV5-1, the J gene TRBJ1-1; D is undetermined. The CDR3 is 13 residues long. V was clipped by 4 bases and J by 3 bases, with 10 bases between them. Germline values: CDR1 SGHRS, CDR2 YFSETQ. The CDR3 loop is CASSVEVDTEAFF. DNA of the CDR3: TGCGCCAGCAGCGTAGAGGTGGACACTGAAGCTTTCTTT.

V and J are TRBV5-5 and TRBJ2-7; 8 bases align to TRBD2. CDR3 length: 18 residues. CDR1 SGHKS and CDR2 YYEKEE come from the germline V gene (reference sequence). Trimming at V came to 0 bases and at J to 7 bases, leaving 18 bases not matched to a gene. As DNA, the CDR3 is TGTGCCAGCAGCTTGGCCGAGATTGGAGCGGGGGCTCAACGGGAGCAGTACTTC. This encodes CASSLAEIGAGAQREQYF. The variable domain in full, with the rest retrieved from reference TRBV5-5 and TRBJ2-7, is DAGVTQSPTHLIKTRGQQVTLRCSPISGHKSVSWYQQVLGQGPQFIFQYYEKEERGRGNFPDRFSARQFPNYSSELNVNALLLGDSALYLCASSLAEIGAGAQREQYFGPGTRLTVT.

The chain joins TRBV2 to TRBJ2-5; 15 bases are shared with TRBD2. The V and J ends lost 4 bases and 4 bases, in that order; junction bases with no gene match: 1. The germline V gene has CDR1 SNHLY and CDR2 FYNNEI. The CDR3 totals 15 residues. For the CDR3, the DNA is TGTGCCAGCAGTGGGACTAGCGGGGGGGCAGAGACCCAGTACTTC. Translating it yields CASSGTSGGAETQYF.

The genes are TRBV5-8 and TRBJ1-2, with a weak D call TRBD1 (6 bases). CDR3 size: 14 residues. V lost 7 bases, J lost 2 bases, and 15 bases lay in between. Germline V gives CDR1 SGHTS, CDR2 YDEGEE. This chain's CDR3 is CASFWRGRNYGYTF. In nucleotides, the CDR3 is TGTGCCAGCTTTTGGCGGGGGCGGAACTATGGCTACACCTTC.

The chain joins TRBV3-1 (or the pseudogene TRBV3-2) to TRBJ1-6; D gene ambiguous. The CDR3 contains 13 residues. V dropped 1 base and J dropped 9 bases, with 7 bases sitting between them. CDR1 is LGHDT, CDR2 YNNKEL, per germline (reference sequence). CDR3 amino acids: CASSQGTGSPLHF. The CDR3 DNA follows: TGTGCCAGCAGCCAAGGAACTGGTTCACCCCTCCACTTT.